The source of this TCR beta chain is a study of naive and memory T cell subsets. Findings and caveats of the study: Each distinct alpha or beta sequence counts as one clonotype. Naive repertoires, especially CD8, held a few larger clonotypes, possibly memory cells re-expressing CD45RA. Over 90% of naive TCR sequences appeared only once after error correction, unlike memory subsets.

Only a few counts were recorded for this clonotype. As yet, its antigen is unknown. This CDR3 is 15 amino acids long. CDR1 is LNHNV and CDR2 is YYDKDF in the germline V gene (reference sequence). Trimming took off 1 base at V and 0 bases at J, with 9 bases between the two ends. The beta constant-region primer was an equimolar mix of two oligonucleotides covering TRBC1 and TRBC2. Four rounds of PCR amplified the ligated cDNA using nested alpha and beta constant-region primers plus SP2. MiXCR, run by TCRdb on the UMI-ligation and nested PCR reads, gives a single entry per CDR3 protein. The sample consists of approximately 140,000 distinct CDR3 sequences, 15% to 20% of them appearing once. CD4 T cells were positively selected, then CD8 T cells from the CD4-negative fraction.

The receptor's source is a human donor in good health. The rearrangement joins TRBV15 to TRBJ2-5, with D perhaps assigned TRBD1 or TRBD2 (5 bases each). Sequenced material: naive CD8+ T cells from blood. The CDR3, as DNA: TGTGCCACCAGCAGAGGTGGGGGAGACCAAGAGACCCAGTACTTC. This translates into CATSRGGGDQETQYF.